The TCR beta chain described here comes from a study of cytomegalovirus exposure and HLA in healthy donors. Broader study findings: Roughly uniform depth of sequencing across donors was assumed in presence/absence analyses. Later work found most CMV-associated TCR beta chains apparently HLA-restricted. Reported findings show TCR beta sequences accurately forecast HLA-A and HLA-B alleles in most subjects.

Primers: 60 Vbeta forward and 13 Jbeta reverse. Authors' data handling: Unique TCR beta chains totaled some 80 million in a later count, with roughly 11 million of them shared. Repertoires were generated with immunoSEQ multiplex PCR, while TCRdb's copy carries only in-frame clones and drops some. The V and J calls and the clone size are those of that table, but D and trimming were determined from the DNA. The sample contains fewer than 200,000 clones, 80% of which appear only once. As concerns this clone: Antigen specificity is unknown.

V shed 4 bases and J 3 bases; nucleotides not matched to a gene: 4. The germline V gene encodes CDR1 MNHNS and CDR2 SASEGT. This CDR3 has 17 amino acids. The material sequenced was PBMCs. This rearrangement joins TRBV6-1 to TRBJ1-6, with 12 bases identical to TRBD1. This TCR was recovered from a woman aged 45-65 years in good health and CMV-seropositive. The CDR3, as DNA: TGTGCCAGCAGTGCCGGGACAGGGGGCTTCTATAATTCACCCCTCCACTTT. It encodes CASSAGTGGFYNSPLHF.